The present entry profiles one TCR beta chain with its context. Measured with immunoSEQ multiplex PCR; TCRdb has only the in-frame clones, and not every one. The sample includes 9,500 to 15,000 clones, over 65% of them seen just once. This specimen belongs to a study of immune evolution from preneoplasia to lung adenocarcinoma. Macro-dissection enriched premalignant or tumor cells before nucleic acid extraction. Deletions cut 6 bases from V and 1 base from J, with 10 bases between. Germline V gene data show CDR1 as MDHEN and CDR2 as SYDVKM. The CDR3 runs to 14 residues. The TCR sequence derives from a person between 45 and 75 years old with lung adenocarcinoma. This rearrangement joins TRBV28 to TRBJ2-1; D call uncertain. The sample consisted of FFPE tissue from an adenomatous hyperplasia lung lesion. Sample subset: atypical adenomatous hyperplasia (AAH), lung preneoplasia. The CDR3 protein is CASSAVESYNEQFF. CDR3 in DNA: TGTGCCAGCAGCGCCGTGGAGTCCTACAATGAGCAGTTCTTC.